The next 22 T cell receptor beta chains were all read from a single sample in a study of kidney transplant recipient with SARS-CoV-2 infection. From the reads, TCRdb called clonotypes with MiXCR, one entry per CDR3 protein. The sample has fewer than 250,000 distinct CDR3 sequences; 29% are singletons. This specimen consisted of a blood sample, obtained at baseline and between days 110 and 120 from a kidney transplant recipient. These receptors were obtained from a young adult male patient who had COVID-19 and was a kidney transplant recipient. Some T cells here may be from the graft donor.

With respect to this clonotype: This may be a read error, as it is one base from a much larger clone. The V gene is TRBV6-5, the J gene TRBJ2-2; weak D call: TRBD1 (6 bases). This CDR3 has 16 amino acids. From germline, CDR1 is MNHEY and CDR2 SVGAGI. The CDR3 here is CASLRARDTNTGELLF. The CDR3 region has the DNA TGTGCCAGCCTCCGAGCCCGGGACACAAACACCGGGGAGCTGCTTTTT.

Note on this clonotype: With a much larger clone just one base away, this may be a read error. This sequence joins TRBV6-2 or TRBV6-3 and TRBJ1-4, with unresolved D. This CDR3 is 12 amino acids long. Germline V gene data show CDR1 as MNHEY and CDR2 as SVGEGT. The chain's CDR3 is CASTVANERLFF. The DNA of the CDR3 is TGTGCCAGCACCGTGGCTAATGAAAGACTGTTTTTT.

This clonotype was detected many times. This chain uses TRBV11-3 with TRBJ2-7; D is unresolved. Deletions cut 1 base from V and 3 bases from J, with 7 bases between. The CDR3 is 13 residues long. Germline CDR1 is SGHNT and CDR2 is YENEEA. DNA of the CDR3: TGTGCCAGCAGCTTAGTTAGGAACTACGAGCAGTACTTC. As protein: CASSLVRNYEQYF.

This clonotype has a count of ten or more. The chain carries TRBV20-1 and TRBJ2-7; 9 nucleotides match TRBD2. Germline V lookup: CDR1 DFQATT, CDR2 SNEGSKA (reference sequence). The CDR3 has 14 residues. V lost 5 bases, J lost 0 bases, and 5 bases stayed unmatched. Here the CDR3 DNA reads TGCAGTGCTGCACTAGCGGGCAGCTCCTACGAGCAGTACTTC. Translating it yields CSAALAGSSYEQYF.

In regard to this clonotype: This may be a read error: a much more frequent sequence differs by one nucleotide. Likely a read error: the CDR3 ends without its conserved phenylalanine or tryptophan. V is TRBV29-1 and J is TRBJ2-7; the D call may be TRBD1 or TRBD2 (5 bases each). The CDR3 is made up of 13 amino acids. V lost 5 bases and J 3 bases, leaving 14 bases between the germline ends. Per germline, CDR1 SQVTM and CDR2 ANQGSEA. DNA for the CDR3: TGCAGCGTTTTAGGGGACCGGGTCTACGAGCAGTACCTC. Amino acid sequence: CSVLGDRVYEQYL.

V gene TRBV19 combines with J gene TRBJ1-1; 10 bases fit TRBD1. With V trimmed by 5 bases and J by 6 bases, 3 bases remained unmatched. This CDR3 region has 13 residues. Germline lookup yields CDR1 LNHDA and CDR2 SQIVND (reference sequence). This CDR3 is CASSRDRGAEAFF. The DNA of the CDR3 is TGTGCCAGTAGTCGGGACAGGGGAGCTGAAGCTTTCTTT.

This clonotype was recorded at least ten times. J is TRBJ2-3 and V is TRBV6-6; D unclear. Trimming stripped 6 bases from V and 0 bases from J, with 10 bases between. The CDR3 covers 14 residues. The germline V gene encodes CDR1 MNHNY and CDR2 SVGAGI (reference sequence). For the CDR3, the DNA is TGTGCCAGCAGCCTAACTTCTAGCACAGATACGCAGTATTTT. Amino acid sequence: CASSLTSSTDTQYF.

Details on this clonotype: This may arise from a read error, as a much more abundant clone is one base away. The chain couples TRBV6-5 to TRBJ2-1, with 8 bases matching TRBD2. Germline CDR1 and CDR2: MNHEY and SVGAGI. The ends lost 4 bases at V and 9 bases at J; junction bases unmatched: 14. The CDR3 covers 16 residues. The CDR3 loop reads CASSCSSAGGEVEQFF. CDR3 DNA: TGTGCCAGCAGTTGCTCGTCCGCGGGAGGAGAGGTTGAGCAGTTCTTC.

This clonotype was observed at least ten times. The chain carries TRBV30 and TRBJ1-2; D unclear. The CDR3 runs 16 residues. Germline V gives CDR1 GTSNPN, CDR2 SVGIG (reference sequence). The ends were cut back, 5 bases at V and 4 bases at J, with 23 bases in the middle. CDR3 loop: CAWHVERYRKTYGYTF. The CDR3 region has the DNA TGTGCCTGGCACGTTGAGCGTTATAGAAAGACCTATGGCTACACCTTC.

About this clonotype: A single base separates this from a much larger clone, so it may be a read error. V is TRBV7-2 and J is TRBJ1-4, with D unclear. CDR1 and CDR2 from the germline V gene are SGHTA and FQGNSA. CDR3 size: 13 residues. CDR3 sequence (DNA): TGTGCCAGCAGCTTACCTCCGTACGAAAAAATGTTTTTT. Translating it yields CASSLPPYEKMFF.

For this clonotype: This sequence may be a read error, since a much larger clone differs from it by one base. The CDR3 protein is CASHRRSVRKTYGYTF. The DNA for the CDR3 is TGCGCCAGCCATCGTCGATCGGTTCGAAAGACCTATGGCTACACCTTC. The chain employs TRBV5-1 and TRBJ1-2; unclear D gene. The germline V gene has CDR1 SGHRS and CDR2 YFSETQ. Deletions cut 7 bases from V and 4 bases from J, with 23 bases between. This CDR3 has 16 residues. Complete variable domain (other parts from reference TRBV5-1 and TRBJ1-2): KAGVTQTPRYLIKTRGQQVTLSCSPISGHRSVSWYQQTPGQGLQFLFEYFSETQRNKGNFPGRFSGRQFSNSRSEMNVSTLELGDSALYLCASHRRSVRKTYGYTFGSGTRLTVV.

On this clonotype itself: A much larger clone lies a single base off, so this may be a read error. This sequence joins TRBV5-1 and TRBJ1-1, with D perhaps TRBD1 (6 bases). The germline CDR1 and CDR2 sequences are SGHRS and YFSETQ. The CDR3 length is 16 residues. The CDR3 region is CTSSLVGGMGDTEAFF. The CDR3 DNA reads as TGCACCAGCAGCTTGGTAGGGGGGATGGGGGACACTGAAGCTTTCTTT.

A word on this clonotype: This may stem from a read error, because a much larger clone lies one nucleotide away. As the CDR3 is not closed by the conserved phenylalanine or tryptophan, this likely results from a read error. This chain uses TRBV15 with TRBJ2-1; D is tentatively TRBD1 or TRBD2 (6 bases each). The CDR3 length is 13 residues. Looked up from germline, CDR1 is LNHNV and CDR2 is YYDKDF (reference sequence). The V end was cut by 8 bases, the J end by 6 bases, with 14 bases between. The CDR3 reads CATQEEGGNEQFS. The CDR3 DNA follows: TGTGCCACCCAGGAGGAGGGGGGCAATGAGCAGTTCTCC.

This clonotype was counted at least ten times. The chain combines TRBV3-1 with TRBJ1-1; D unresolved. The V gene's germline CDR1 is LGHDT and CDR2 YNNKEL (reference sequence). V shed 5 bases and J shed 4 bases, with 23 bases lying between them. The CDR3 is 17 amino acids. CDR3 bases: TGTGCCAGCAGCGTTACTGTTCCCATTTCAATTCGCACTGAAGCTTTCTTT. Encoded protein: CASSVTVPISIRTEAFF.

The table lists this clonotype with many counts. The CDR3 spells CASQTSGANEKLFF. The CDR3, as DNA: TGTGCCAGCCAGACCTCGGGGGCTAATGAAAAACTGTTTTTT. The rearrangement uses TRBV6-6 and TRBJ1-4, with D possibly being TRBD1 (5 bases). Germline CDR1 and CDR2: MNHNY and SVGAGI (reference sequence). Deletions cut 8 bases from V and 3 bases from J, with 13 bases between. The CDR3 consists of 14 residues.

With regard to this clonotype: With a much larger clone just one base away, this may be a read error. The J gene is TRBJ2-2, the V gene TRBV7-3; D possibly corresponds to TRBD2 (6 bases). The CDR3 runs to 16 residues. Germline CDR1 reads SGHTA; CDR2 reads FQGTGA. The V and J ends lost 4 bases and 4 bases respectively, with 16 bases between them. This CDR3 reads CASSSGRGIRTGELFF. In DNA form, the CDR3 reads TGTGCCAGCAGCTCTGGACGGGGGATTCGCACCGGGGAGCTGTTTTTT. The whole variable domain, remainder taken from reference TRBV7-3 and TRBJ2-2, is GAGVSQTPSNKVTEKGKYVELRCDPISGHTALYWYRQSLGQGPEFLIYFQGTGAADDSGLPNDRFFAVRPEGSVSTLKIQRTERGDSAVYLCASSSGRGIRTGELFFGEGSRLTVL.

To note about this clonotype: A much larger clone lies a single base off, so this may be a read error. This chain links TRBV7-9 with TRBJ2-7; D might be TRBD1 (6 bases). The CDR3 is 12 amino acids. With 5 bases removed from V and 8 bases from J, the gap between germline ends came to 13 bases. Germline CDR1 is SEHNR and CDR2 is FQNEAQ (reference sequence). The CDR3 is CASSRTGDKQYF. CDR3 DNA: TGTGCCAGCAGCCGTACCGGGGACAAGCAGTACTTC.

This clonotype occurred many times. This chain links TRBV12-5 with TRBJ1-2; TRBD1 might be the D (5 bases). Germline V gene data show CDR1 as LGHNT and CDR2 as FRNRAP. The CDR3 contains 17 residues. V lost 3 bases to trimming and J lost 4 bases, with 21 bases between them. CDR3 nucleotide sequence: TGTGCTAGTGGTTTTTTGTATTTGCAGGGAAAGACCTATGGCTACACCTTC. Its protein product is CASGFLYLQGKTYGYTF.

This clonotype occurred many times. CDR3 coding DNA: TGTGCCAGCAGTCCGGCCCAATCTTTGTCGAGTGTTGCGGGATACGGCTATGGCTACACCTTC. This codes for CASSPAQSLSSVAGYGYGYTF. The chain employs TRBV12-3 or TRBV12-4 and TRBJ1-2, with D unresolved. V gave up 5 bases and J gave up 4 bases, with 35 bases separating them. CDR3 size: 21 residues.

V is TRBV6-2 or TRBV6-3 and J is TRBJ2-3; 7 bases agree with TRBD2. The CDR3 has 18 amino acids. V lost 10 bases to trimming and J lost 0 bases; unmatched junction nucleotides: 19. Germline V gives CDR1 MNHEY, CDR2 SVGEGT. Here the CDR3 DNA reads TGTGCCACCTCCGGACAAGCGGGGAGGCCCCCTAGCACAGATACGCAGTATTTT. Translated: CATSGQAGRPPSTDTQYF.

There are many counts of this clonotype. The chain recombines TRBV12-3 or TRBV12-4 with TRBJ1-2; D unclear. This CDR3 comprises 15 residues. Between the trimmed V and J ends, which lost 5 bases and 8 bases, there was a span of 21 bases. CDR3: CASSQFTWGADGYTF. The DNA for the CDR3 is TGTGCCAGCAGTCAGTTTACGTGGGGTGCGGACGGCTACACCTTC.

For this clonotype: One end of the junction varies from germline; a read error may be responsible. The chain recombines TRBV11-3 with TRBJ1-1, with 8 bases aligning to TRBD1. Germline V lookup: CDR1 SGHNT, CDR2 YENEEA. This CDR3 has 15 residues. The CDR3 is CASSPRTGMSRETFF. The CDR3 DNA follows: TGTGCCAGCAGCCCCCGGACAGGGATGAGCCGTGAAACTTTCTTT.